This entry lists 18 T cell receptor beta chains sequenced from one sample in a study of blood T cell repertoires in COVID-19. Sequenced by immunoSEQ multiplex PCR; TCRdb stores in-frame clones only, minus some. The table lists some 41,000 clones, approximately 86% of them singletons, with under 5.5% in the top ten. Sequenced material: peripheral blood. The receptors originated from a man aged 35 to 55 with active COVID-19.

The chain has TRBV6-4 and TRBJ2-2; a possible D gene is TRBD2 (5 bases). The V gene's germline CDR1 is MRHNA and CDR2 SNTAGT. Trimming shortened V by 5 bases and J by 1 base, and 14 bases separated the two germline ends. The CDR3 has 16 residues. The CDR3 loop reads CASSSSGFLNTGELFF. The CDR3 nucleotides are TGTGCCAGCAGTTCGTCGGGGTTCTTGAACACCGGGGAGCTGTTTTTT.

This chain links TRBV28 with TRBJ1-4; perhaps TRBD1 as D (6 bases). Trimming stripped 6 bases from V and 5 bases from J, with 19 bases between. Germline V lookup: CDR1 MDHEN, CDR2 SYDVKM. The CDR3 covers 16 residues. The chain's CDR3 is CASSPPTGQGNEKLFF. For the CDR3, the DNA is TGTGCCAGCAGCCCTCCGACAGGCCAAGGAAATGAAAAACTGTTTTTT.

This chain connects TRBV6-5 to TRBJ1-2; no clear D gene. The ends were cut back, 5 bases at V and 2 bases at J, with 9 bases in the middle. Germline assignment: CDR1 MNHEY and CDR2 SVGAGI. This CDR3 has 13 residues. The CDR3 DNA reads as TGTGCCAGCAGTCGCACTCTAAACTATGGCTACACCTTC. Amino acids: CASSRTLNYGYTF.

A single count supports this clone. The chain is built from TRBV10-2 and TRBJ2-7; TRBD1 aligns across 8 bases. Germline assignment: CDR1 WSHSY and CDR2 SAAADI. With 6 bases clipped from V and 4 bases from J, the junction kept 8 bases outside the gene matches. This CDR3 contains 14 residues. CDR3 in amino acids: CASRETGAKYEQYF. The CDR3 region has the DNA TGCGCCAGCAGGGAGACAGGGGCCAAATACGAGCAGTACTTC.

This chain joins TRBV2 and TRBJ1-5; the D is unclear. V was shortened by 6 bases and J by 5 bases, with 14 bases between the two germline ends. Germline lookup yields CDR1 SNHLY and CDR2 FYNNEI. The CDR3 loop spans 14 amino acids. The CDR3 loop is CASRGRVSDQPQHF. CDR3 DNA sequence: TGTGCCAGCAGGGGGAGAGTGTCCGATCAGCCCCAGCATTTT.

The V and J genes are TRBV5-6 and TRBJ1-1, with D possibly TRBD1 on 5 matching bases. CDR1 is SGHDT and CDR2 is YYEEEE in the germline V gene. Between the trimmed V and J ends, which lost 9 bases and 4 bases, there was a span of 25 bases. The CDR3 is made up of 16 amino acids. This chain's CDR3 is CATTTQRGSSGTEAFF. CDR3 DNA sequence: TGTGCCACCACTACTCAACGGGGGTCATCGGGCACTGAAGCTTTCTTT.

The chain carries TRBV28 and TRBJ2-1, with D possibly matching TRBD1 (5 bases). V was clipped by 1 base and J by 0 bases, with 13 bases between them. Looked up from germline, CDR1 is MDHEN and CDR2 is SYDVKM. CDR3 size: 17 residues. The CDR3 sequence is CASSLSFGAASYNEQFF. The CDR3 DNA is TGTGCCAGCAGTTTATCCTTTGGGGCAGCCTCCTACAATGAGCAGTTCTTC.

This rearrangement joins TRBV5-1 to TRBJ2-1, with unresolved D. The length of the CDR3 is 13 residues. Germline V gene data show CDR1 as SGHRS and CDR2 as YFSETQ. The V and J ends lost 0 bases and 7 bases respectively, with 8 bases between them. The CDR3 DNA reads as TGCGCCAGCAGCTTGGACTATGAGAATGAGCAGTTCTTC. This gives the protein CASSLDYENEQFF.

This clone appeared a single time. The chain uses TRBV5-1 and TRBJ2-1, with D perhaps matching TRBD2 (6 bases). V shed 0 bases and J shed 1 base, with 8 bases lying between them. CDR1 and CDR2 (germline): SGHRS, YFSETQ. This CDR3 is built from 15 residues. The CDR3 loop is CASSLVSGSYNEQFF. CDR3 DNA: TGCGCCAGCAGCTTGGTCAGCGGGTCCTACAATGAGCAGTTCTTC. The whole variable domain, remainder taken from reference TRBV5-1 and TRBJ2-1, is KAGVTQTPRYLIKTRGQQVTLSCSPISGHRSVSWYQQTPGQGLQFLFEYFSETQRNKGNFPGRFSGRQFSNSRSEMNVSTLELGDSALYLCASSLVSGSYNEQFFGPGTRLTVL.

The V call is TRBV5-6, the J call TRBJ1-6; D is unresolved. This CDR3 spans 16 amino acids. Trimming took 0 bases from V and 6 from J, leaving 13 bases between them. Per germline, CDR1 SGHDT and CDR2 YYEEEE. CDR3 nucleotide sequence: TGTGCCAGCAGCTTGGGAGCGTCCGTACCTAATTCACCCCTCCACTTT. This codes for CASSLGASVPNSPLHF.

The chain combines TRBV5-1 with TRBJ1-5; 9 nucleotides match TRBD1. Germline values: CDR1 SGHRS, CDR2 YFSETQ. The CDR3 spans 16 residues. V gave up 0 bases and J gave up 5 bases; unmatched junction bases: 6. The CDR3 nucleotides read TGCGCCAGCAGCTTGGGTGGGACAGGGTCTTATCAGCCCCAGCATTTT. Residues: CASSLGGTGSYQPQHF.

This chain joins TRBV29-1 and TRBJ2-3, with D possibly TRBD2 on 5 matching bases. Germline V gives CDR1 SQVTM, CDR2 ANQGSEA. Trimming cost V 7 bases and J 4 bases, with 12 bases left between them. CDR3 length: 12 amino acids. The CDR3 is CSARGSADTQYF. CDR3 nucleotides: TGCAGCGCCCGTGGGAGCGCAGATACGCAGTATTTT.

The rearrangement links TRBV9 to TRBJ2-1; 9 bases are a match to TRBD1. This CDR3 has 16 amino acids. V lost 3 bases, J lost 9 bases, and 13 bases stayed unmatched. Germline loops: CDR1 SGDLS, CDR2 YYNGEE. CDR3 loop: CASSGTGARRESEQFF. The CDR3 DNA follows: TGTGCCAGCAGCGGGACAGGGGCTCGTCGAGAGAGTGAGCAGTTCTTC.

This clone is medium-sized (0.01 to 0.1%). This chain uses TRBV13 with TRBJ2-7; 12 bases are shared with TRBD2. Germline values: CDR1 PRHDT, CDR2 FYEKMQ (reference sequence). The CDR3 is 16 residues long. After removal of 2 bases from V and 2 bases from J, the junction contained 4 bases not matched to a gene. The CDR3 sequence: CASSLTSGRPPYEQYF. CDR3 nucleotides: TGTGCCAGCAGCTTAACTAGCGGGAGGCCGCCCTACGAGCAGTACTTC.

The chain combines TRBV18 with TRBJ2-1; the D gene is possibly TRBD1 (6 bases). V lost 5 bases, J lost 3 bases, and 14 bases lay in between. Germline V CDR1 and CDR2: KGHSH, LQKENI. There are 15 residues in the CDR3. The CDR3 loop reads CASSDTGKVYNEQFF. The DNA for the CDR3 is TGTGCCAGCTCAGACACAGGGAAAGTCTACAATGAGCAGTTCTTC.

This chain connects TRBV11-2 to TRBJ1-5; no clear D gene. CDR1 and CDR2 (germline): SGHAT, FQNNGV. V was trimmed by 5 bases and J by 5 bases, leaving 22 bases between them. The CDR3 contains 17 residues. CDR3 sequence: CASSPQSGIGRDQPQHF. DNA of the CDR3: TGTGCCAGCAGCCCACAATCAGGTATCGGGCGGGATCAGCCCCAGCATTTT.

This clone was seen once. The CDR3 nucleotides read TGTGCCAGCAGTTACCCGGAGACAGGGACCTACGAGCAGTACTTC. As protein: CASSYPETGTYEQYF. This chain links TRBV6-6 with TRBJ2-7; 7 bases match TRBD1. V gave up 2 bases and J gave up 2 bases; unmatched junction bases: 6. CDR3 length equals 15 residues. CDR1 and CDR2 from the germline V gene are MNHNY and SVGAGI (reference sequence).

The chain is built from TRBV4-1 and TRBJ2-1; TRBD1 matches at 10 bases. The CDR3 is made up of 16 amino acids. From germline, CDR1 is MGHRA and CDR2 YSYEKL. The ends lost 1 base at V and 7 bases at J; junction bases unmatched: 7. The CDR3 reads CASSQGPGQGRNEQFF. As DNA, the CDR3 is TGCGCCAGCAGCCAAGGACCGGGACAGGGGAGAAATGAGCAGTTCTTC.